Listed below are T cell receptor beta chains from one sample, sequenced in a study of blood T cell repertoires in COVID-19. Produced via immunoSEQ multiplex PCR; TCRdb's table is partial and in-frame only. The sample holds about 190,000 clones, 90% seen once. The sequenced sample consisted of peripheral blood. The source of these receptors is a man aged 45-65 years with acute or convalescent COVID-19. Both conserved end residues are part of each CDR3. A D gene is named only where the DNA matches it firmly. Clone size is not always given. Where it is, it says once, few, many or a class for expanded clones.

cdr3_aa cdr3_nt v_call clone_size j_call d_call
CASSPRGGLEEKLFF TGTGCCAGCTCACCACGGGGGGGGCTGGAGGAAAAACTGTTTTTT TRBV18 . TRBJ1-4 .
CASSLNRWTSGRATDTQYF TGTGCCAGCAGCTTAAATCGTTGGACTAGCGGGAGAGCCACAGATACGCAGTATTTT TRBV7-2 few TRBJ2-3 TRBD2
CASSLGTGSIYEQYF TGTGCCAGCAGCTTGGGTACAGGGTCGATCTACGAGCAGTACTTC TRBV5-5 . TRBJ2-7 .
CACHRGTAETQYF TGTGCCTGCCACAGGGGGACGGCAGAGACCCAGTACTTC TRBV30 few TRBJ2-5 TRBD1
CASSPYRTGNTGELFF TGTGCCAGCTCACCCTACAGGACAGGGAACACCGGGGAGCTGTTTTTT TRBV18 . TRBJ2-2 TRBD1
CATGTSGGEQYF TGTGCCACCGGGACTAGCGGGGGCGAGCAGTACTTC TRBV10-3 . TRBJ2-7 TRBD2
CASSMWGELGNQPQHF TGTGCCAGTAGTATGTGGGGGGAGCTGGGCAATCAGCCCCAGCATTTT TRBV19 . TRBJ1-5 .
CASSPPDRAGNTIYF TGTGCCAGCTCACCGCCCGACAGGGCCGGAAACACCATATATTTT TRBV18 . TRBJ1-3 TRBD1
CAWGPLGERTDTQYF TGTGCCTGGGGCCCTTTGGGCGAAAGAACAGATACGCAGTATTTT TRBV30 once TRBJ2-3 .
CASSQEPAAKQRYGGTDTQYF TGTGCCAGCAGCCAAGAACCGGCAGCGAAACAAAGGTACGGTGGCACAGATACGCAGTATTTT TRBV4-2 once TRBJ2-3 .
CAISESLSSTYNSPLHF TGTGCCATCAGTGAGTCGTTGTCGAGCACGTATAATTCACCCCTCCACTTT TRBV10-3 . TRBJ1-6 .
CASSNYHGSSGANVLTF TGCGCCAGCAGCAACTACCACGGGAGCTCTGGGGCCAACGTCCTGACTTTC TRBV4-1 . TRBJ2-6 .
CASSLTGKDTQYF TGTGCCAGCAGCTTAACAGGGAAGGATACGCAGTATTTT TRBV11-2 few TRBJ2-3 .
CASSETGWVEKLFF TGTGCCAGCAGTGAGACAGGGTGGGTCGAAAAACTGTTTTTT TRBV28 . TRBJ1-4 TRBD1
CASSQQNTGELFF TGTGCCAGCAGCCAACAGAACACCGGGGAGCTGTTTTTT TRBV2 . TRBJ2-2 .
CASSQTEQETQYF TGTGCCAGCAGCCAGACAGAACAAGAGACCCAGTACTTC TRBV7-2 . TRBJ2-5 .
CASSASGITDTQYF TGTGCCAGCAGCGCTAGCGGGATAACAGATACGCAGTATTTT TRBV7-9 . TRBJ2-3 TRBD2
CASSQGGGDPGETQYF TGTGCCAGCAGCCAAGGAGGGGGGGACCCCGGGGAGACCCAGTACTTC TRBV4-2 . TRBJ2-5 .
CASSLGTGGTEAFF TGCGCCAGCAGCCTCGGGACAGGGGGCACTGAAGCTTTCTTT TRBV4-3 . TRBJ1-1 TRBD1
CATSDMGQGALYNEQFF TGTGCCACCAGTGACATGGGACAGGGGGCGTTGTACAATGAGCAGTTCTTC TRBV24-1 . TRBJ2-1 TRBD1
CASSSQGTEAFF TGTGCCAGCAGTTCGCAGGGGACTGAAGCTTTCTTT TRBV27 . TRBJ1-1 .
CASSKRGRGNTIYF TGTGCCAGCAGCAAAAGGGGGCGAGGAAACACCATATATTTT TRBV11-2 . TRBJ1-3 TRBD1
CASSIGQGREQYF TGTGCCAGTAGTATAGGACAGGGGCGGGAGCAGTACTTC TRBV19 . TRBJ2-7 TRBD1
CASSFYSGGASDTQYF TGCGCCAGCAGCTTTTATAGCGGGGGGGCGTCAGATACGCAGTATTTT TRBV5-1 . TRBJ2-3 TRBD2
CASSQDRRTDSNQPQHF TGTGCCAGCAGCCAAGACAGAAGGACAGATAGCAATCAGCCCCAGCATTTT TRBV3-1/TRBV3-2 once TRBJ1-5 .